These 15 T cell receptor beta chains were all obtained from the same sample, sequenced in a study of T cell responses to AZD1222 COVID-19 vaccine. Method: immunoSEQ multiplex PCR; TCRdb's copy keeps in-frame clones and lacks some. This sample yields more than 110,000 clones, of which around nine tenths are seen a single time; over 3% belongs to the top ten. The sequencing here drew on peripheral blood, taken 28 days after the second AZD1222 dose. The receptors here all came from an adult who received the AZD1222 COVID-19 vaccine.

This chain connects TRBV6-2 or TRBV6-3 to TRBJ2-7; tentatively, D is TRBD2 (7 bases). Deletions cut 2 bases from V and 7 bases from J, with 18 bases between. Germline CDR1 is MNHEY and CDR2 is SVGEGT. There are 15 residues in the CDR3. Here the CDR3 reads CASSYGFAGAEEQYF. In DNA, the CDR3 is TGTGCCAGCAGTTACGGGTTCGCGGGGGCGGAGGAGCAGTACTTC.

The chain joins TRBV28 to TRBJ2-5; 9 bases map to TRBD2. The ends lost 2 bases at V and 4 bases at J; junction bases unmatched: 5. The CDR3 has 15 residues. Germline V CDR1 and CDR2: MDHEN, SYDVKM. In nucleotides, the CDR3 is TGTGCCAGCAGTTTAGGCGGGAGGGGGTTAGAGACCCAGTACTTC. This gives the protein CASSLGGRGLETQYF.

The chain carries TRBV5-1 and TRBJ1-2, with D maybe TRBD1 (5 bases). CDR1 is SGHRS, CDR2 YFSETQ, per germline. The length of the CDR3 is 15 residues. Trimming shortened V by 4 bases and J by 0 bases, and 13 bases separated the two germline ends. The CDR3 reads CASSQMTDSNYGYTF. CDR3 DNA: TGCGCCAGCAGCCAGATGACAGATTCTAACTATGGCTACACCTTC.

The chain recombines TRBV3-1 (or the pseudogene TRBV3-2) with TRBJ2-4, with unresolved D. With 6 bases removed from V and 0 bases from J, the gap between germline ends came to 6 bases. This CDR3 region has 13 residues. CDR1 and CDR2 (germline): LGHDT, YNNKEL (reference sequence). CDR3 sequence: CASSWIAKNIQYF. CDR3 coding DNA: TGTGCCAGCAGTTGGATAGCCAAAAACATTCAGTACTTC.

This clone has only one observation. This chain links TRBV3-1 (or the pseudogene TRBV3-2) with TRBJ2-2, with 7 bases that match TRBD2. CDR3 length equals 15 residues. Germline CDR1 and CDR2: LGHDT and YNNKEL (reference sequence). V lost 5 bases and J lost 5; bases outside the gene matches: 8. CDR3 nucleotide sequence: TGTGCCAGCAGCAGAGGCGGACTAGGGACCGGGGAGCTGTTTTTT. The encoded protein is CASSRGGLGTGELFF.

This clone showed up just once. As DNA, the CDR3 is TGTGCCAGCAGCCAGGACCCAACCAGAAGAAACTATGGCTACACCTTC. Its protein product is CASSQDPTRRNYGYTF. This rearrangement joins TRBV7-3 to TRBJ1-2; D ambiguous. With 5 bases removed from V and 2 bases from J, the gap between germline ends came to 18 bases. CDR3 length equals 16 residues. The germline V gene encodes CDR1 SGHTA and CDR2 FQGTGA.

The chain employs TRBV5-4 and TRBJ2-1, with 9 bases aligning to TRBD1. Germline V gene lookup returns CDR1 SGHNT and CDR2 YYREEE (reference sequence). CDR3 size: 16 residues. J gave up 8 bases and V 3 bases, and 12 bases lay outside the gene matches. CDR3 amino acids: CASSSGWGQGTDEQFF. The DNA of the CDR3 is TGTGCCAGCAGCTCGGGATGGGGACAGGGTACCGATGAGCAGTTCTTC. The full variable domain, rest sourced from reference TRBV5-4 and TRBJ2-1, is ETGVTQSPTHLIKTRGQQVTLRCSSQSGHNTVSWYQQALGQGPQFIFQYYREEENGRGNFPPRFSGLQFPNYSSELNVNALELDDSALYLCASSSGWGQGTDEQFFGPGTRLTVL.

The sample holds a few counts of this clone. The rearrangement links TRBV7-2 to TRBJ1-1, with 7 bases lining up with TRBD1. The V and J ends lost 1 base and 7 bases, in that order; junction bases with no gene match: 3. Germline assignment: CDR1 SGHTA and CDR2 FQGNSA. The CDR3 contains 13 residues. CDR3 coding DNA: TGTGCCAGCAGCTTAGTTCAGGGGGATGAAGCTTTCTTT. Encoded protein: CASSLVQGDEAFF.

The rearrangement links TRBV10-1 to TRBJ1-1; D uncertain. Trimming took off 4 bases at V and 2 bases at J, with 8 bases between the two ends. The CDR3 has 13 amino acids. Germline V CDR1 and CDR2: WNHNN, SYGVQD (reference sequence). Written as DNA, the CDR3 is TGCGCCAGCAGTGTTAACACCAACACTGAAGCTTTCTTT. Protein sequence: CASSVNTNTEAFF.

This chain joins TRBV27 and TRBJ2-1; D unresolved. Germline V gene sequence: CDR1 MNHEY, CDR2 SMNVEV (reference sequence). V lost 5 bases and J lost 6, with 8 bases in between. The CDR3 covers 12 residues. Written as DNA, the CDR3 is TGTGCCAGCAGTAGTGGCGTCAATGAGCAGTTCTTC. This encodes CASSSGVNEQFF.

This chain uses TRBV28 with TRBJ2-7, with 8 bases fitting TRBD1. Germline V lookup: CDR1 MDHEN, CDR2 SYDVKM. The CDR3 has 13 amino acids. V lost 8 bases to trimming and J lost 1 base; unmatched junction nucleotides: 4. DNA for the CDR3: TGTGCCAGCCACAGGGGGTCTTCCTACGAGCAGTACTTC. It is translated as CASHRGSSYEQYF.

The V and J genes are TRBV7-3 and TRBJ2-1; weak D call: TRBD2 (6 bases). CDR3 length: 12 amino acids. Germline V CDR1 and CDR2: SGHTA, FQGTGA. V lost 5 bases and J lost 13, with 15 bases in between. This CDR3 reads CASSRFGDFQFF. CDR3 bases: TGTGCCAGCAGCCGTTTTGGGGACTTTCAGTTCTTC.

The chain uses TRBV3-1 (or the pseudogene TRBV3-2) and TRBJ1-2, with D possibly matching TRBD1 (6 bases). This CDR3 region has 15 residues. Trimming shortened V by 1 base and J by 5 bases, and 14 bases separated the two germline ends. Germline lookup yields CDR1 LGHDT and CDR2 YNNKEL (reference sequence). CDR3 residues: CASSQGAGTMYGYTF. CDR3 nucleotide sequence: TGTGCCAGCAGCCAAGGGGCAGGGACAATGTATGGCTACACCTTC.

The J gene is TRBJ2-7, the V gene TRBV30; D is undetermined. Germline CDR1 GTSNPN, CDR2 SVGIG (reference sequence). Deletions cut 2 bases from V and 5 bases from J, with 16 bases between. This CDR3 contains 14 residues. The CDR3 reads CAWSSFGTFHEQYF. As DNA, the CDR3 is TGTGCCTGGAGTTCGTTCGGCACTTTCCACGAGCAGTACTTC.

The chain has TRBV28 and TRBJ2-3; 11 bases line up with TRBD2. Germline CDR1 and CDR2: MDHEN and SYDVKM. Unmatched junction bases numbered 7, after V lost 6 bases and J lost 5 bases. The CDR3 runs to 15 residues. The CDR3 nucleotides are TGTGCCAGCAGGACCTTAGCGGGAGGGCGAGATACGCAGTATTTT. Its translation: CASRTLAGGRDTQYF.